A selection of T cell receptor beta chains follows, all from one sample in a study of Ad26.COV2.S vaccination and SARS-CoV-2 variants. Sequenced by immunoSEQ multiplex PCR; TCRdb stores in-frame clones only, minus some. The table includes some 330,000 clones, under 90% detected once. The source material was peripheral blood, sampled in a trial of Ad26.COV2.S vaccine versus placebo. These receptors were obtained from a person between 18 and 59 years old who received the Ad26.COV2.S COVID-19 vaccine or a placebo. The CDR3 runs from the conserved cysteine through the conserved F or W. A D gene is named only where the DNA matches it firmly. Size values are once, few and many counts, or a class for expanded clones, and some rows have none.

>TRBJ2-5|TRBD2|.|TRBV5-4
TGTGCCAGCAGCTTGGCTAGGACTAGCGGGAGAGTTGGGGAGACCCAGTACTTC
CASSLARTSGRVGETQYF
>TRBJ1-4|.|.|TRBV5-5
TGTGCCAGCAGCTTGGGGGGCCGGAGGGATGAAAAACTGTTTTTT
CASSLGGRRDEKLFF
>TRBJ1-2|.|.|TRBV2
TGTGCCAGCAGTGGGGTAGGGGCGGTCGGTGGCTACACCTTC
CASSGVGAVGGYTF
>TRBJ1-2|TRBD1|.|TRBV5-4
TGTGCCAGCAGCATAACCGGGACAGGGGAGTATGGCTACACCTTC
CASSITGTGEYGYTF
>TRBJ1-1|.|.|TRBV5-4
TGTGCCAGCAGGACCCCGGGGGACAACACTGAAGCTTTCTTT
CASRTPGDNTEAFF
>TRBJ1-1|.|.|TRBV6-1
TGTGCCAGCAGTGAAGTGGAGGGGACTGAAGCTTTCTTT
CASSEVEGTEAFF
>TRBJ1-2|TRBD1|.|TRBV19
TGTGCCAGTAGTATCCAGGGGGCCTTATGGGGCTACACCTTC
CASSIQGALWGYTF
>TRBJ1-5|TRBD1|.|TRBV18
TGTGCCAGCTCACCTGGGACAGGGGTCAATCAGCCCCAGCATTTT
CASSPGTGVNQPQHF
>TRBJ1-2|TRBD1|.|TRBV9
TGTGCCAGCAGCGCGGGGACAGGGACCCGAGCTAACTATGGCTACACCTTC
CASSAGTGTRANYGYTF
>TRBJ1-1|.|.|TRBV5-5
TGTGCCAGCAATGACCCCGGATTGAACACTGAAGCTTTCTTT
CASNDPGLNTEAFF
>TRBJ1-1|.|.|TRBV6-2/TRBV6-3
TGTGCCAGCAGTTACGCGACGGCGAACACTGAAGCTTTCTTT
CASSYATANTEAFF
>TRBJ1-3|.|.|TRBV28
TGTGCCAGCAGTTTATATTTAAGGACAGCTCGCTCTGGAAACACCATATATTTT
CASSLYLRTARSGNTIYF
>TRBJ2-5|TRBD2|once|TRBV9
TGTGCCAGCAGCGTCGGGACTAGCGGGGTGTCCCAAGAGACCCAGTACTTC
CASSVGTSGVSQETQYF
>TRBJ2-1|.|.|TRBV27
TGTGCCAGCTGGGGGGCCCGTAGGTTTTGGGATGAGCAGTTCTTC
CASWGARRFWDEQFF
>TRBJ2-4|.|.|TRBV28
TGTGCCAGCAGTTTAGGGACGATTCTAGCCAAAAACATTCAGTACTTC
CASSLGTILAKNIQYF
>TRBJ2-1|.|.|TRBV10-1
TGCGCCAGCAGTGAGTCCTACAATGAGCAGTTCTTC
CASSESYNEQFF
>TRBJ1-1|.|.|TRBV29-1
TGCAGTGGTAGGGGGTATGGCACTGAAGCTTTCTTT
CSGRGYGTEAFF
>TRBJ2-1|TRBD2|.|TRBV19
TGTGCCAGTAGCAAAGGGGGAAGCGGGAGGGGCAATGAGCAGTTCTTC
CASSKGGSGRGNEQFF
>TRBJ1-6|.|.|TRBV28
TGTGCCAGCAGTTTTTCAGCCTCCCTCCACTTT
CASSFSASLHF
>TRBJ2-1|TRBD1|.|TRBV7-2
TGTGCCAGCAGCAAATTGGGGACAGGGGCCCACAATGAGCAGTTCTTC
CASSKLGTGAHNEQFF
>TRBJ2-2|.|.|TRBV4-1
TGCGCCAGCAGCCAAGATTGGTGGGTCACCGGGGAGCTGTTTTTT
CASSQDWWVTGELFF
>TRBJ2-5|TRBD1|.|TRBV18
TGTGCCAGCTCACCTGCGGGACAGGGGGCGCGGGAGACCCAGTACTTC
CASSPAGQGARETQYF
>TRBJ1-1|.|.|TRBV9
TGTGCCAGCAGCGTAGTTCAAATGATGAACACTGAAGCTTTCTTT
CASSVVQMMNTEAFF
>TRBJ2-1|.|.|TRBV7-9
TGTGCCAGCAGCTACCCCCCCGACAATGAGCAGTTCTTC
CASSYPPDNEQFF
>TRBJ2-1|TRBD1|.|TRBV11-2
TGTGCCAGCAGCCCCCCGAGGGGGCATTCACAAGTTGAGCAGTTCTTC
CASSPPRGHSQVEQFF
>TRBJ1-2|.|few|TRBV6-2/TRBV6-3
TGTGCCAGCAGTTTCCTGGTGGGGTCGGGCTACACCTTC
CASSFLVGSGYTF
>TRBJ2-5|TRBD1|.|TRBV7-2
TGTGCCAGCAGCCCAAGCAGGGGGCGATGGGGAGAGACCCAGTACTTC
CASSPSRGRWGETQYF
>TRBJ2-1|TRBD1|.|TRBV7-2
TGTGCCAGCAGCGACCTGATGACAGGGGTGCGTGAGCAGTTCTTC
CASSDLMTGVREQFF
>TRBJ2-4|.|.|TRBV4-3
TGCGCCAGCAGCCAAGATTCTGCCAAAAACATTCAGTACTTC
CASSQDSAKNIQYF
>TRBJ2-1|TRBD2|.|TRBV4-1
TGCGCCAGCAGCCAAGATGTCAGCGGGAGGGCGTATAAAATCTCCTACAATGAGCAGTTCTTC
CASSQDVSGRAYKISYNEQFF
>TRBJ1-1|.|.|TRBV4-3
TGCGCCAGCAGCCCAAGCACGTGGGAGACTGAAGCTTTCTTT
CASSPSTWETEAFF
>TRBJ1-5|.|.|TRBV6-1
TGTGCCAGCAGTGAAGAGACGAATCAGCCCCAGCATTTT
CASSEETNQPQHF
>TRBJ2-2|.|.|TRBV4-3
TGCGCCAGCAGCCAAGTCTCGTACAGGGACACCGGGGAGCTGTTTTTT
CASSQVSYRDTGELFF
>TRBJ1-1|.|medium-sized|TRBV12-3/TRBV12-4
TGTGCCAGCAGGTCCGATGGTATACCTGAAGCTTTCTTT
CASRSDGIPEAFF
>TRBJ2-1|TRBD2|.|TRBV27
TGTGCCAGCAGCTTCGGACTAGCGGGGGCCAATGAGCAGTTCTTC
CASSFGLAGANEQFF
>TRBJ1-2|TRBD1|.|TRBV5-1
TGCGCCAGCAGGCATGCTGGACAGGGAGGGCTGGACACCTATGGCTACACCTTC
CASRHAGQGGLDTYGYTF
>TRBJ1-2|.|.|TRBV19
TGTGCCAGCACCCCTACAGGGAACTATGGCTACACCTTC
CASTPTGNYGYTF
>TRBJ1-1|.|.|TRBV5-1
TGCGCCAGCAGCCCGGGGGTGAACACTGAAGCTTTCTTT
CASSPGVNTEAFF
>TRBJ1-1|TRBD1|.|TRBV6-5
TGTGCCAGCAGTTACTTACTGACAGGGATGAACACTGAAGCTTTCTTT
CASSYLLTGMNTEAFF
>TRBJ1-4|.|.|TRBV11-1
TGTGCCAGCAGCTTTGGGAGTGCAACTAATGAAAAACTGTTTTTT
CASSFGSATNEKLFF
>TRBJ1-5|.|.|TRBV5-3
TGTGCCAGAAGCTTGGAGGGAGGGGAGAATCAGCCCCAGCATTTT
CARSLEGGENQPQHF
>TRBJ1-2|TRBD1|once|TRBV10-3
TGTGCCATCAGTGGAGGGGACAGGGGGAACTATGGCTACACCTTC
CAISGGDRGNYGYTF
>TRBJ2-7|TRBD2|.|TRBV19
TGTGCCAGTAGTCCGGGGACTAGCGGGGGCTACGAGCAGTACTTC
CASSPGTSGGYEQYF
>TRBJ1-1|.|.|TRBV6-2/TRBV6-3
TGTGCCAGCAGTTACGCCAGCCGAGGGACTGAAGCTTTCTTT
CASSYASRGTEAFF
>TRBJ1-5|.|.|TRBV11-2
TGTGCCAGCAGCTTAGATTCGAGTCAGCCCCAGCATTTT
CASSLDSSQPQHF